This entry describes one TCR beta chain. This CDR3 contains 15 residues. CDR1 is KGHSH and CDR2 is LQKENI in the germline V gene. The V end lost 3 bases, the J end lost 1 base, and 12 bases lay between the germline ends. The table came from immunoSEQ multiplex PCR; TCRdb's copy has only in-frame clones and leaves some out. The sample holds 80,000 or so clones; 78% are singletons and the top ten take over 20%. Focal radiation was given together with CTLA-4 blockade (ipilimumab) to patients with chemo-refractory metastatic non-small-cell lung cancer. The source of the sample is a study of radiotherapy plus CTLA-4 blockade in lung cancer.

The rearrangement joins TRBV18 to TRBJ2-5; tentatively, D is TRBD2 (5 bases). The sequence was obtained from a human donor with non-small cell lung cancer whose response to radiotherapy plus ipilimumab could not be evaluated. Some clones in this sample may be carry-over from other donors' samples. Here the sequenced sample was peripheral blood, taken from a patient treated with radiotherapy plus ipilimumab. The CDR3 here is CASSPLRETQETQYF. In DNA form, the CDR3 reads TGTGCCAGCTCACCCCTTAGGGAGACCCAAGAGACCCAGTACTTC.